A few counts support the clone carrying this TCR beta chain. Its antigen is as yet unknown. Sequencing was performed with immunoSEQ multiplex PCR; in TCRdb, only in-frame clones are kept and a portion is missing. Of about 13,000 clones detected, 75% to 95% appear once; the ten largest clones hold roughly 10%. Every one of the patients relapsed after autologous stem cell transplantation (brentuximab vedotin exposure was variable). The data were taken from a study of PD-1 blockade in classical Hodgkin lymphoma. General study findings and limits: A significant rise in TCR diversity by C4D1 was seen for CD4+ but not CD8+ cells. Newly diagnosed patients were reported to start with lower TCR diversity than healthy donors. Patients starting nivolumab under 1 year after ASCT were excluded.

This sample comprised peripheral blood mononuclear cells (PBMCs), obtained at baseline. The receptor was derived from a human donor with classical Hodgkin lymphoma.

The chain's CDR3 is CASSPGAPGPTGELFF. CDR3 nucleotide sequence: TGTGCCAGCTCCCCCGGGGCTCCCGGACCCACCGGGGAGCTGTTTTTT. This chain joins TRBV18 and TRBJ2-2, with D perhaps assigned TRBD1 or TRBD2 (5 bases each). The CDR3 totals 16 residues. The germline gives CDR1 KGHSH, CDR2 LQKENI. V lost 6 bases to trimming and J lost 4 bases, with 18 bases between them. Supplemented by reference TRBV18 and TRBJ2-2, the full variable domain reads NAGVMQNPRHLVRRRGQEARLRCSPMKGHSHVYWYRQLPEEGLKFMVYLQKENIIDESGMPKERFSAEFPKEGPSILRIQQVVRGDSAAYFCASSPGAPGPTGELFFGEGSRLTVL.